Below, 19 T cell receptor beta chains from the same sample are listed, as sequenced in a study of T-cell memory formation after mild COVID-19. MiXCR, applied by TCRdb to the 5' RACE reads, yields one record per CDR3 protein. The profile shows roughly 200,000 distinct CDR3 sequences, approximately 16% of them singletons. The specimen sequenced was PBMCs or a T cell subset sorted from them (not recorded which). Receptors originate from an adult woman who had mild COVID-19 (a few samples of this study predate the infection). Cell type and time point are not known.

The rearrangement uses TRBV11-3 and TRBJ2-1; the D gene is possibly TRBD1 (6 bases). CDR1 is SGHNT and CDR2 is YENEEA in the germline V gene. The CDR3 length is 14 residues. Trimming left V 3 bases short and J 6 bases short, with 12 bases between. DNA of the CDR3: TGTGCCAGCAGCTTTCTCCAGGGGAGCAATGAGCAGTTCTTC. Its protein is CASSFLQGSNEQFF.

This sequence joins TRBV30 and TRBJ2-5; D gene uncertain. V was trimmed by 2 bases and J by 6 bases, leaving 4 bases between them. CDR1 is GTSNPN, CDR2 SVGIG, per germline (reference sequence). The CDR3 covers 10 residues. CDR3 sequence (DNA): TGTGCCTGGAGTCAGAAGACCCAGTACTTC. Translated: CAWSQKTQYF.

This clonotype was seen a single time. The chain employs TRBV5-1 and TRBJ2-2; 9 bases are a match to TRBD2. Germline V gives CDR1 SGHRS, CDR2 YFSETQ. The CDR3 runs 15 residues. With V trimmed by 4 bases and J by 4 bases, 5 bases remained unmatched. Written as DNA, the CDR3 is TGCGCCAGCAGCCCACAGACTAGCGGCACCGGGGAGCTGTTTTTT. Encoded protein: CASSPQTSGTGELFF.

This clonotype was observed a handful of times. The genes are TRBV25-1 and TRBJ2-7; the match to TRBD2 covers 11 bases. Per the germline V gene, CDR1 is MGHDK and CDR2 is SYGVNS. V trimming: 5 bases; J trimming: 7 bases; junction bases outside the gene matches: 7. The CDR3 runs to 14 residues. CDR3 sequence reads: CASSILAGGGEQYF. The CDR3 nucleotides read TGTGCCAGCAGTATCCTAGCGGGAGGAGGAGAGCAGTACTTC.

This rearrangement joins TRBV11-2 to TRBJ2-7; no reliable D call. Germline assignment: CDR1 SGHAT and CDR2 FQNNGV. Trimming removed 2 bases at V and 3 bases at J, with 8 bases between. The CDR3 loop spans 13 amino acids. CDR3 in DNA: TGTGCCAGCAGCTTAAGCCAGAACTACGAGCAGTACTTC. This encodes CASSLSQNYEQYF.

Concerning this clonotype: An end of the junction differs from the germline gene, which may be a read error. The V call is TRBV12-3 or TRBV12-4, the J call TRBJ2-6; the match to TRBD1 covers 7 bases. The CDR3 length is 16 residues. The chain's CDR3 is CASRLGGSSGANVLTF. Here the CDR3 DNA reads TGTGCCAGCAGGTTAGGGGGCAGCTCTGGGGCCAACGTCCTGACTTTC.

The chain combines TRBV5-1 with TRBJ2-3, with D perhaps TRBD2 (5 bases). CDR3 size: 17 residues. CDR1 SGHRS and CDR2 YFSETQ come from the germline V gene. V lost 5 bases, J lost 0 bases, and 19 bases lay in between. Here the CDR3 DNA reads TGCGCCAGCAGGAAACCACCTAGCCTACCTAGCACAGATACGCAGTATTTT. This translates into CASRKPPSLPSTDTQYF.

This chain joins TRBV20-1 and TRBJ2-3; unclear D gene. Germline CDR1 and CDR2: DFQATT and SNEGSKA (reference sequence). CDR3 length equals 13 residues. Trimming removed 0 bases at V and 2 bases at J, with 6 bases between. As DNA, the CDR3 is TGCAGTGCTAGAGAAACCCTCACAGATACGCAGTATTTT. Amino acid sequence: CSARETLTDTQYF.

The chain links TRBV7-6 to TRBJ2-5, with 13 bases lining up with TRBD2. J was trimmed by 5 bases and V by 5 bases; bases with no gene match: 8. Germline V CDR1 and CDR2: SGHVS, FNYEAQ. This CDR3 is built from 16 residues. CDR3 in DNA: TGTGCCAGCAGCCTTCAACCGGGACTAGCGGGGGAGACCCAGTACTTC. It yields the protein CASSLQPGLAGETQYF.

This clonotype appeared a few times. The chain has TRBV7-2 and TRBJ2-5, with 13 nucleotides matching TRBD2. CDR1 and CDR2 (germline): SGHTA, FQGNSA. Unmatched junction bases numbered 6, after V lost 4 bases and J lost 4 bases. The CDR3 has 16 residues. The CDR3 region has the DNA TGTGCCAGCAGCTCCGGGACTAGCGGGATCGCAGAGACCCAGTACTTC. It yields the protein CASSSGTSGIAETQYF.

J is TRBJ2-3 and V is TRBV9; weak D call: TRBD2 (6 bases). V gave up 2 bases and J gave up 7 bases, with 14 bases separating them. Germline V gene data show CDR1 as SGDLS and CDR2 as YYNGEE. The CDR3 extends over 14 amino acids. The CDR3 DNA reads TGTGCCAGCAGCGTGGCGACTAGTCGAAATACGCAGTATTTT. This translates into CASSVATSRNTQYF.

This clonotype turned up a few times. The CDR3 spells CASSQVPTGDEQFF. In nucleotides, the CDR3 is TGTGCCAGCAGCCAAGTCCCGACAGGGGATGAGCAGTTCTTC. This chain connects TRBV3-1 to TRBJ2-1, with 8 positions matching TRBD1. With 1 base clipped from V and 8 bases from J, the junction kept 4 bases outside the gene matches. Germline V gene sequence: CDR1 LGHDT, CDR2 YNNKEL (reference sequence). The CDR3 is made up of 14 amino acids.

This clonotype was seen at least ten times. For the CDR3, the DNA is TGTGCCAGCAGTTACTCTCGAAACTACGAGCAGTACTTC. It is translated as CASSYSRNYEQYF. The chain couples TRBV6-5 to TRBJ2-7; D remains ambiguous. In germline, CDR1 is MNHEY, CDR2 SVGAGI. V was pared by 0 bases and J by 3 bases, with 6 bases between. This CDR3 spans 13 amino acids.

This clonotype was observed a handful of times. The chain is built from TRBV12-3 or TRBV12-4 and TRBJ2-1, with TRBD2 matching 9 bases. V lost 7 bases and J lost 6; bases outside the gene matches: 13. The CDR3 length is 16 residues. CDR3 region: CASNPSAGGRANEQFF. The CDR3 coding sequence is TGTGCCAGCAATCCGTCGGCGGGGGGGAGGGCCAATGAGCAGTTCTTC.

A few counts support this clonotype. V and J are TRBV20-1 and TRBJ1-6, with D perhaps TRBD1 (5 bases). Trimming left V 1 base short and J 10 bases short, with 17 bases between. The CDR3 has 15 residues. Germline V gives CDR1 DFQATT, CDR2 SNEGSKA (reference sequence). This CDR3 is CSARGAAGWDSPLHF. The CDR3 DNA is TGCAGTGCTAGAGGGGCGGCAGGGTGGGACTCACCCCTCCACTTT.

This clonotype was seen more than once but under ten times. The CDR3 region has the DNA TGTGCCAGCAGCCCCTCGACAAGATTCTCCTACGAGCAGTACTTC. Protein product: CASSPSTRFSYEQYF. The chain uses TRBV14 and TRBJ2-7; D is ambiguous. V lost 4 bases, J lost 0 bases, and 13 bases lay in between. The germline V gene encodes CDR1 SGHDN and CDR2 FVKESK. The CDR3 runs 15 residues.

The gene calls are TRBV6-5 and TRBJ1-1; D is unresolved. V shed 6 bases and J shed 3 bases, with 11 bases lying between them. This CDR3 contains 13 residues. The germline V gene encodes CDR1 MNHEY and CDR2 SVGAGI. The chain's CDR3 is CASRAQMYTEAFF. Here the CDR3 DNA reads TGTGCCAGCAGGGCCCAGATGTACACTGAAGCTTTCTTT.

This clonotype was seen a few times. The chain links TRBV5-1 to TRBJ2-5, with TRBD1 identical over 11 bases. The CDR3 extends over 15 amino acids. CDR1 is SGHRS, CDR2 YFSETQ, per germline. Unmatched junction bases numbered 6, after V lost 4 bases and J lost 4 bases. The CDR3 protein is CASSAGQGASETQYF. The CDR3, as DNA: TGCGCCAGCAGCGCTGGACAGGGGGCGTCAGAGACCCAGTACTTC.

The rearrangement links TRBV10-3 to TRBJ1-5; 7 positions match TRBD1. CDR3 length equals 15 residues. Germline V CDR1 and CDR2: ENHRY, SYGVKD. The ends lost 6 bases at V and 3 bases at J; junction bases unmatched: 8. The CDR3 sequence is CAISPTGMNNQPQHF. CDR3 in DNA: TGTGCCATCAGCCCGACAGGGATGAACAATCAGCCCCAGCATTTT.